This T cell receptor beta chain emerged from a study of blood T cells in healthy people across ages. Whole-study findings and limits: From one million sequenced T cells, diversity estimates were lower bounds.

Using a J-beta primer mix together with a sample-barcoded 5' primer, a second PCR was run for roughly 6 to 12 cycles. Each CDR3 protein is one row after TCRdb ran MiXCR on the 5' RACE reads. The table records over 450,000 distinct CDR3 sequences, more than 20% of them present only once. The germline V gene encodes CDR1 SGHDT and CDR2 YYEEEE. V was shortened by 5 bases and J by 5 bases, with 8 bases between the two germline ends. This CDR3 has 12 residues. This clonotype came up many times. Its antigen remains unidentified. The same data also went into a second study, on T cells of mothers and their children.

This chain connects TRBV5-6 to TRBJ1-5; no reliable D call. The TCR was taken from a boy under 18 in good health. Input material: blood. This CDR3 is CASSSIYQPQHF. The CDR3 DNA is TGTGCCAGCAGTTCCATTTATCAGCCCCAGCATTTT.